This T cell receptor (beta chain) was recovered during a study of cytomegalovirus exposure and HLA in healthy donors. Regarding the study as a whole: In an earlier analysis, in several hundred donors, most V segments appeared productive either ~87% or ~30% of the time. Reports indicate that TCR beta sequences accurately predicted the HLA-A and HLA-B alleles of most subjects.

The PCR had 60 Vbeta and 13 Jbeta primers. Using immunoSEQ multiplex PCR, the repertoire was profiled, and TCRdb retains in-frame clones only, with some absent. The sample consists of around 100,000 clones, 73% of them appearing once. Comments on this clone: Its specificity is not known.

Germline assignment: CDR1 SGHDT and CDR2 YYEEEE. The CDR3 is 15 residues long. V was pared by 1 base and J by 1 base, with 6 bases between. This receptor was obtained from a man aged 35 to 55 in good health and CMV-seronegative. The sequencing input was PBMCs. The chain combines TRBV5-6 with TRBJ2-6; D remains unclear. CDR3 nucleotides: TGTGCCAGCAGCTTGTGGGCTTCTGGGGCCAACGTCCTGACTTTC. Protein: CASSLWASGANVLTF.